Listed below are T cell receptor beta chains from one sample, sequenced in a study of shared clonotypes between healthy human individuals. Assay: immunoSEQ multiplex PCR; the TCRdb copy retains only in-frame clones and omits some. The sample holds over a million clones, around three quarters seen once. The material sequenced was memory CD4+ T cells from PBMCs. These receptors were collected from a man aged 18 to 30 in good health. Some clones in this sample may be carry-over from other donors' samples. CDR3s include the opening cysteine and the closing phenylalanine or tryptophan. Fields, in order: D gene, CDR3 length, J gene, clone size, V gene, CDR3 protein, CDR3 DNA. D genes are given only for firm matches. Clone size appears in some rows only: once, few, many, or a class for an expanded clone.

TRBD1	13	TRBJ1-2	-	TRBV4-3	CASSYGQGRGYTF	TGCGCCAGCAGTTACGGACAGGGACGAGGCTACACCTTC
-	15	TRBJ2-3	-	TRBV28	CASSLRDGSTDTQYF	TGTGCCAGCAGTTTAAGGGACGGGAGCACAGATACGCAGTATTTT
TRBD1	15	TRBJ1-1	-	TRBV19	CASSNRQGWGTEAFF	TGTGCCAGTAGCAATAGACAGGGGTGGGGCACTGAAGCTTTCTTT
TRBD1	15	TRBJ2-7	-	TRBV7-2	CASSFLGDRGHEQYF	TGTGCCAGCAGCTTTCTAGGGGACAGGGGTCACGAGCAGTACTTC
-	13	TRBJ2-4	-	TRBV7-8	CATLGGEENIQYF	TGTGCCACCCTTGGCGGGGAAGAAAACATTCAGTACTTC
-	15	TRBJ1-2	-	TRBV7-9	CASSLPGGGLYGYTF	TGTGCCAGCAGCTTACCAGGAGGGGGTCTCTATGGCTACACCTTC
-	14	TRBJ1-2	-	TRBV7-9	CASSLSSLHYGYTF	TGTGCCAGCAGCTTAAGTAGCCTCCACTATGGCTACACCTTC
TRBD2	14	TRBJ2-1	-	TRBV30	CALDDGTSSVEQFF	TGTGCCCTGGATGACGGGACTAGTTCTGTTGAGCAGTTCTTC
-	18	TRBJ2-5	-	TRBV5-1	CASSLGHWAGMGQETQYF	TGCGCCAGCAGCTTGGGCCACTGGGCGGGCATGGGCCAAGAGACCCAGTACTTC
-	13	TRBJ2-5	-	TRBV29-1	CSVAGTLGETQYF	TGCAGCGTGGCCGGGACTTTGGGGGAGACCCAGTACTTC
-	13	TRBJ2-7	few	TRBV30	CAWRRTAYYEQYF	TGTGCCTGGAGACGGACAGCCTACTACGAGCAGTACTTC
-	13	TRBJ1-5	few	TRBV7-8	CASHGTSNQPQHF	TGTGCCAGCCACGGGACAAGCAATCAGCCCCAGCATTTT
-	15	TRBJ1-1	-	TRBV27	CASSLYSGLNTEAFF	TGTGCCAGCAGTTTATACAGCGGCTTGAACACTGAAGCTTTCTTT
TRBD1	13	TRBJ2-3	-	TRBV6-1	CASRLFRDREQYF	TGTGCCAGCAGGCTATTCCGGGACAGGGAGCAGTATTTT
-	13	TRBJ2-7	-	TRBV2	CASKGTGAYEQYF	TGTGCCAGCAAAGGGACGGGAGCCTACGAGCAGTACTTC
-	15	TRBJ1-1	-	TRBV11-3	CASSLDRGADTEAFF	TGTGCCAGCAGCTTAGATAGAGGGGCGGACACTGAAGCTTTCTTT
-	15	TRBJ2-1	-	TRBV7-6	CASSLMGAIGNEQFF	TGTGCCAGCAGCTTGATGGGAGCAATAGGGAATGAGCAGTTCTTC
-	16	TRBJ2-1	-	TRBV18	CASSPAAITLGNEQFF	TGTGCCAGCTCACCCGCGGCCATTACCCTGGGAAATGAGCAGTTCTTC
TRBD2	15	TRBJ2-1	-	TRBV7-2	CASCPGGSSYNEQFF	TGTGCCAGCTGCCCCGGGGGGAGCTCCTACAATGAGCAGTTCTTC
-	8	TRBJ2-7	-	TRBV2	CASYQQYF	TGTGCCAGCTACCAGCAGTACTTC
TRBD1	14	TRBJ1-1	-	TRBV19	CASSQTGGYTEAFF	TGTGCCAGTAGTCAAACAGGGGGCTACACTGAAGCTTTCTTT
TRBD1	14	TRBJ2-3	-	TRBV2	CASSDRDGTDTQYF	TGTGCCAGCAGCGACAGGGATGGCACAGATACGCAGTATTTT
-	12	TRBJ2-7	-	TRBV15	CATSTRRGEQYF	TGTGCCACCAGCACTAGACGGGGCGAGCAGTACTTC
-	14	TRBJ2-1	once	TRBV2	CASSDRTVYNEQFF	TGTGCCAGCAGTGACCGGACAGTGTACAATGAGCAGTTCTTC
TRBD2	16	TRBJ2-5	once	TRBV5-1	CASSLGVAGGQETQYF	TGCGCCAGCAGCTTGGGCGTTGCGGGAGGGCAAGAGACCCAGTACTTC
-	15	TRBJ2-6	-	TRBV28	CASSYSSFGANVLTF	TGTGCCAGCAGTTATTCTTCCTTCGGGGCCAACGTCCTGACTTTC
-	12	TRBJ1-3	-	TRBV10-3	CAIDGGGNTIYF	TGTGCCATCGACGGTGGAGGAAACACCATATATTTT
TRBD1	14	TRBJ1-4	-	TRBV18	CASSPETGGEKLFF	TGTGCCAGCTCACCAGAAACAGGGGGTGAAAAACTGTTTTTT
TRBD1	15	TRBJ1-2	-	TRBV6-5	CASRRYENRQGGYTF	TGTGCCAGCAGACGATATGAAAACCGACAGGGAGGCTACACCTTC
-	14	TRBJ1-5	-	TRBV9	CASSANPGNQPQHF	TGTGCCAGCAGTGCAAATCCAGGGAACCAGCCCCAGCATTTT
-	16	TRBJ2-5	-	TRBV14	CASSQVPRRGRETQYF	TGTGCCAGCAGCCAGGTCCCAAGGAGGGGCCGGGAGACCCAGTACTTC
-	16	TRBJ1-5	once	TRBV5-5	CASSPMGGRSNQPQHF	TGTGCCAGCAGCCCCATGGGGGGGCGGAGCAATCAGCCCCAGCATTTT
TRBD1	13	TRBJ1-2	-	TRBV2	CASSRTGDYGYTF	TGTGCCAGCAGTCGAACAGGGGACTATGGCTACACCTTC
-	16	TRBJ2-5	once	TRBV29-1	CSVARQQGSLRETQYF	TGCAGCGTTGCCCGCCAGCAGGGGAGTTTGCGAGAGACCCAGTACTTC
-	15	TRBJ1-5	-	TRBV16	CASSQSWGGNQPQHF	TGTGCCAGCAGCCAATCGTGGGGAGGCAATCAGCCCCAGCATTTT
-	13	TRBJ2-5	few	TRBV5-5	CASSLFAEETQYF	TGTGCCAGCAGCTTGTTCGCCGAAGAGACCCAGTACTTC
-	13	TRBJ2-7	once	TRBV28	CASSLSAGYEQYF	TGTGCCAGCAGTTTGTCAGCAGGTTACGAGCAGTACTTC
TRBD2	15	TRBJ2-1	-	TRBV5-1	CASNLADPSYNEQFF	TGCGCCAGCAACCTAGCGGATCCTTCCTACAATGAGCAGTTCTTC
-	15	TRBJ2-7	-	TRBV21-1	CASSKSIRDGYEQYF	TGTGCCAGCAGCAAAAGTATAAGAGACGGCTACGAGCAGTACTTC
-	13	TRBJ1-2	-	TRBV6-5	CASRPSGTGGYTF	TGTGCCAGCAGACCCTCAGGGACGGGTGGCTACACCTTC
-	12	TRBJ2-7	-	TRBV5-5	CASSVGPYEQYF	TGTGCCAGCAGCGTCGGACCCTACGAGCAGTACTTC
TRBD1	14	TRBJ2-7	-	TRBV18	CASSPESRGPEQYF	TGTGCCAGCTCACCAGAGTCCAGGGGGCCTGAGCAGTACTTC
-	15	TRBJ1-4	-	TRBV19	CASSTKTPTAEKLFF	TGTGCCAGTAGTACGAAGACGCCCACGGCAGAAAAACTGTTTTTT
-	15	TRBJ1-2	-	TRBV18	CASSPRGAELDGYTF	TGTGCCAGCTCACCGCGGGGGGCCGAGCTAGATGGCTACACCTTC
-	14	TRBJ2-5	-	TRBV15	CATRQGRPSETQYF	TGTGCCACCAGACAAGGACGGCCCTCAGAGACCCAGTACTTC
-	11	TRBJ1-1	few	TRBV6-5	CASSSRTEAFF	TGTGCCAGCAGCTCCCGAACTGAAGCTTTCTTT
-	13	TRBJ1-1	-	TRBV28	CASRGVGPYEAFF	TGTGCCAGCAGGGGGGTCGGACCATATGAAGCTTTCTTT
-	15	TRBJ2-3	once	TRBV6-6	CASSFQGPTQVTQYF	TGTGCCAGCAGTTTTCAGGGCCCTACACAGGTTACGCAGTATTTT